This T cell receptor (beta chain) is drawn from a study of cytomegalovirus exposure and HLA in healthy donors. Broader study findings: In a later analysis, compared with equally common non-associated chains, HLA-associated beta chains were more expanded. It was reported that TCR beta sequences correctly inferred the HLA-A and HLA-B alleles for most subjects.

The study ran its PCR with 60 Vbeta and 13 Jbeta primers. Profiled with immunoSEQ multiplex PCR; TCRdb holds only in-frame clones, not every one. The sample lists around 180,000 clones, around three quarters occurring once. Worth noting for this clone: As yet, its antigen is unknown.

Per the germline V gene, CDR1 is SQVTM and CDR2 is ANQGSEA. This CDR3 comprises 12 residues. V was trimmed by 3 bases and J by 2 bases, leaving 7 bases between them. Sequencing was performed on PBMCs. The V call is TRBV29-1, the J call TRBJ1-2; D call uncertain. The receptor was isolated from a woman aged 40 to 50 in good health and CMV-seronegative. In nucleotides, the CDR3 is TGCAGCGTTGATGTCAGGAACTATGGCTACACCTTC. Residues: CSVDVRNYGYTF.